This TCR beta chain originates from a study of blood T cell repertoires in COVID-19. About the research overall: Nucleic acid was either cDNA or gDNA, and it came from T cells, B-cell-depleted T cells, or PBMCs.

Germline V gene sequence: CDR1 MNHEY, CDR2 SVGAGI. The CDR3 length is 13 residues. Trimming took 10 bases from V and 7 from J; bases not matched to a gene: 12. Libraries were prepared by immunoSEQ multiplex PCR; TCRdb keeps only in-frame clonotypes and omits some of them. The table has tens of thousands of clones, 88% seen once; the top ten hold 14%. The source material was peripheral blood. The TCR sequence derives from a human donor in a cohort sampled during active COVID-19. The gene calls are TRBV6-5 and TRBJ2-7; 8 positions agree with TRBD1. CDR3 residues: CATSRTGRKEQYF. As DNA, the CDR3 is TGTGCCACCTCTCGGACAGGGAGGAAAGAGCAGTACTTC.